These T cell receptor beta chains were read from a single sample in a study of blood T cell repertoires in COVID-19. Only in-frame clones appear in the TCRdb table, and some are missing; sequencing was by immunoSEQ multiplex PCR. In the table there are a few hundred thousand clones, roughly 80% of which are singletons. The sample was PBMCs or T cells enriched from blood (not recorded which). These TCRs come from a woman aged 45-65 years who had recovered from COVID-19. The CDR3 runs from the conserved cysteine through the conserved F or W. A D gene is named only where the DNA matches it firmly. Size is omitted from some rows. Given values are once, few, many or a class for expanded clones.

d_call | j_call | v_call | clone_size | cdr3_nt | cdr3_aa
- | TRBJ2-1 | TRBV19 | few | TGTGCCAGTTCTCCGATGGACAAAAACAATGAGCAGTTCTTC | CASSPMDKNNEQFF
- | TRBJ1-3 | TRBV5-1 | - | TGCGCCAGCAGCTGGGAGACAGGAAGAAACACCATATATTTT | CASSWETGRNTIYF
- | TRBJ1-2 | TRBV27 | - | TGTGCCAGCAGTCCCGATCGACAGCGTAATGGCTACACCTTC | CASSPDRQRNGYTF
- | TRBJ1-5 | TRBV30 | - | TGTGCCTGGACCCAGGGAGGGGATCAGCCCCAGCATTTT | CAWTQGGDQPQHF
TRBD1 | TRBJ1-2 | TRBV6-5 | - | TGTGCCAGCAGTTACGTCTCAGGGGGCAATTATGGCTACACCTTC | CASSYVSGGNYGYTF
TRBD2 | TRBJ2-7 | TRBV11-3 | once | TGTGCCAGCAGTCCGCAGGCGGGGGGCGACGAGCAGTACTTC | CASSPQAGGDEQYF
- | TRBJ1-6 | TRBV6-1 | - | TGTGCCAGCAGTGAACAGAGGAATTCACCCCTCCACTTT | CASSEQRNSPLHF
TRBD2 | TRBJ2-7 | TRBV9 | - | TGTGCCAGCCGGGGTTTAGCGGGACCCCACGAGCAGTACTTC | CASRGLAGPHEQYF
TRBD1 | TRBJ2-7 | TRBV12-3/TRBV12-4 | - | TGTGCCAGCAGTCCACAGGGGGCCAGGGGGCAGTACTTC | CASSPQGARGQYF
TRBD2 | TRBJ2-1 | TRBV4-2 | few | TGTGCCAGCAGCCAAGAGAGCGGGACCCACTACAATGAGCAGTTCTTC | CASSQESGTHYNEQFF
TRBD1 | TRBJ1-5 | TRBV29-1 | - | TGCAGCGTCTCGACAGGGAGCAATCAGCCCCAGCATTTT | CSVSTGSNQPQHF
- | TRBJ2-1 | TRBV7-7 | - | TGTGCCAGCAGCTTAGAAATTGGAGTATACAATGAGCAGTTCTTC | CASSLEIGVYNEQFF
TRBD1 | TRBJ1-4 | TRBV18 | - | TGTGCCAGCTCACCCGCCGGACAGGGTAATGAAAAACTGTTTTTT | CASSPAGQGNEKLFF
- | TRBJ1-1 | TRBV30 | - | TGTGCCTGGACTTTGACAGCGATGAACACTGAAGCTTTCTTT | CAWTLTAMNTEAFF
- | TRBJ2-1 | TRBV15 | - | TGTGCCACCAGCACCTTGACTGCGGGGCTCTACAATGAGCAGTTCTTC | CATSTLTAGLYNEQFF
TRBD1 | TRBJ2-2 | TRBV28 | few | TGTGCCAGCAGCCCGACAGGGAACCACGCCGGGGAGCTGTTTTTT | CASSPTGNHAGELFF
- | TRBJ1-5 | TRBV2 | - | TGTGCCAGCACCGTCGACTCCGTCAGCAATCAGCCCCAGCATTTT | CASTVDSVSNQPQHF
- | TRBJ1-2 | TRBV28 | - | TGTGCCAGCAAGTCTCAGGCAAATCTGGCCTATGGCTACACCTTC | CASKSQANLAYGYTF
TRBD1 | TRBJ1-2 | TRBV5-1 | - | TGCGCCAGCAGCTCCGCCGCCGGGACAGGGGTGGGCTATGGCTACACCTTC | CASSSAAGTGVGYGYTF
TRBD1 | TRBJ2-7 | TRBV5-1 | - | TGCGCCAGCAGCGACGAGGCAGGGACAGACGAGCAGTACTTC | CASSDEAGTDEQYF